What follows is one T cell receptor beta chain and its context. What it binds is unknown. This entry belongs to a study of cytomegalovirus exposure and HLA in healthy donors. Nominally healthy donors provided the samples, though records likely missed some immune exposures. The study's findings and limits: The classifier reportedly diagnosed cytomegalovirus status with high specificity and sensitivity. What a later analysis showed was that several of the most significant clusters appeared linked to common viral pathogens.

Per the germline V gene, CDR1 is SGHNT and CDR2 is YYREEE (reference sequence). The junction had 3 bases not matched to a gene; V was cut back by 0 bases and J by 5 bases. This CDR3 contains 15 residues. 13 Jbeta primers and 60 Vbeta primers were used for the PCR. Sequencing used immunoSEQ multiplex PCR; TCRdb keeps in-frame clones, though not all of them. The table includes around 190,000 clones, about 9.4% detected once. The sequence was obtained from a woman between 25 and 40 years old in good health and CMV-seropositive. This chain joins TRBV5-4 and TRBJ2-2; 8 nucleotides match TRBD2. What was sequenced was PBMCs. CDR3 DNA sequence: TGTGCCAGCAGCTTGGTAGCGGGAAGGACCGGGGAGCTGTTTTTT. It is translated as CASSLVAGRTGELFF.